These 26 T cell receptor beta chains were all obtained from the same sample, sequenced in a study of T-cell memory formation after mild COVID-19. TCRdb ran MiXCR on the 5' RACE reads and lists one entry per CDR3 protein. Of around 200,000 distinct CDR3 sequences in the sample, under 12% were seen once. Sequencing used PBMCs or a T cell subset sorted from them (not recorded which). These receptors were obtained from a man between 18 and 35 years old who had mild COVID-19 (a few samples of this study predate the infection). Cell type and time point are not known.

This clonotype turned up a few times. The CDR3 DNA is TGTGCCAGCAGCTTAGTGGGGACCTACGAGCAGTACTTC. Translated: CASSLVGTYEQYF. V gene TRBV11-2 combines with J gene TRBJ2-7; D is ambiguous. The CDR3 sequence is 13 residues long. The V gene's germline CDR1 is SGHAT and CDR2 FQNNGV. The V end was cut by 1 base, the J end by 2 bases, with 6 bases between. Looking up the rest from reference TRBV11-2 and TRBJ2-7 gives the full variable domain: EAGVAQSPRYKIIEKRQSVAFWCNPISGHATLYWYQQILGQGPKLLIQFQNNGVVDDSQLPKDRFSAERLKGVDSTLKIQPAKLEDSAVYLCASSLVGTYEQYFGPGTRLTVT.

The table lists this clonotype with many counts. The chain links TRBV5-1 to TRBJ2-5; D call uncertain. Germline V gene sequence: CDR1 SGHRS, CDR2 YFSETQ. The V end was cut by 0 bases, the J end by 0 bases, with 6 bases between. The CDR3 contains 14 residues. This CDR3 reads CASSLGQYQETQYF. The CDR3 DNA is TGCGCCAGCAGCTTGGGGCAGTACCAAGAGACCCAGTACTTC. Variable domain in full (rest from reference TRBV5-1 and TRBJ2-5): KAGVTQTPRYLIKTRGQQVTLSCSPISGHRSVSWYQQTPGQGLQFLFEYFSETQRNKGNFPGRFSGRQFSNSRSEMNVSTLELGDSALYLCASSLGQYQETQYFGPGTRLLVL.

This clonotype was seen a single time. Sequence at one end of the junction differs from germline and may be a read error. This chain links TRBV20-1 with TRBJ1-6; D is unresolved. The CDR3 is made up of 15 amino acids. Per the germline V gene, CDR1 is DFQATT and CDR2 is SNEGSKA (reference sequence). The CDR3, as DNA: TGCAGTGCTAGACCACCCTTGCGCTATAAGTCACCCCTCCACTTT. Translation gives CSARPPLRYKSPLHF.

This clonotype has at least ten counts. The chain employs TRBV5-1 and TRBJ2-1; D is undetermined. The CDR3 has 13 residues. The germline V gene has CDR1 SGHRS and CDR2 YFSETQ. Trimming removed 4 bases from V and 0 bases from J, with 5 bases in between. The CDR3 region has the DNA TGCGCCAGCAGCATCAGCTCCTACAATGAGCAGTTCTTC. Translating gives CASSISSYNEQFF. Complete variable domain (other parts from reference TRBV5-1 and TRBJ2-1): KAGVTQTPRYLIKTRGQQVTLSCSPISGHRSVSWYQQTPGQGLQFLFEYFSETQRNKGNFPGRFSGRQFSNSRSEMNVSTLELGDSALYLCASSISSYNEQFFGPGTRLTVL.

The V and J genes are TRBV7-2 and TRBJ1-3; no definite D call. Trimming removed 5 bases from V and 2 bases from J, with 13 bases in between. This CDR3 is 15 amino acids long. Germline lookup yields CDR1 SGHTA and CDR2 FQGNSA. The CDR3 region has the DNA TGTGCCAGCAGCCCACAGAGGTTGACTGGAAACACCATATATTTT. It specifies CASSPQRLTGNTIYF.

This clonotype was seen a handful of times. The chain has TRBV7-2 and TRBJ2-7; maybe TRBD1 (6 bases). Trimming removed 5 bases from V and 7 bases from J, with 15 bases in between. This CDR3 contains 13 residues. Looked up from germline, CDR1 is SGHTA and CDR2 is FQGNSA. Written as DNA, the CDR3 is TGTGCCAGCAGCCCCAACAGGGTGCAAGAGCAGTACTTC. Its translation: CASSPNRVQEQYF.

This chain joins TRBV12-3 or TRBV12-4 and TRBJ1-4; D not certain. Trimming removed 4 bases at V and 2 bases at J, with 8 bases between. This CDR3 spans 14 amino acids. The CDR3 DNA sequence: TGTGCCAGCAGTTGGGGTGTCACTAATGAAAAACTGTTTTTT. This translates into CASSWGVTNEKLFF.

This clonotype came up a few times. This chain joins TRBV6-5 and TRBJ1-6, with D tentatively TRBD1 (5 bases). CDR3 length: 17 residues. The germline V gene encodes CDR1 MNHEY and CDR2 SVGAGI. With 2 bases removed from V and 6 bases from J, the gap between germline ends came to 17 bases. CDR3 in DNA: TGTGCCAGCAGTTACGCGTGGGCCAGGGCCGGTAATTCACCCCTCCACTTT. It translates to CASSYAWARAGNSPLHF.

J is TRBJ2-3 and V is TRBV7-9, with D hard to call. The germline gives CDR1 SEHNR, CDR2 FQNEAQ (reference sequence). The CDR3 consists of 13 residues. V lost 3 bases and J 6 bases, leaving 10 bases between the germline ends. The CDR3: CASSFSGVDTQYF. The CDR3 DNA follows: TGTGCCAGCAGCTTCTCTGGGGTGGATACGCAGTATTTT.

The chain has TRBV11-3 and TRBJ2-1, with D possibly being TRBD1 (5 bases). Deletions cut 3 bases from V and 1 base from J, with 13 bases between. The CDR3 is 16 residues long. Germline V gene lookup returns CDR1 SGHNT and CDR2 YENEEA. CDR3 loop: CASSFSGRRSYNEQFF. The CDR3 nucleotides are TGTGCCAGCAGCTTTTCAGGGCGAAGATCCTACAATGAGCAGTTCTTC. Together with reference TRBV11-3 and TRBJ2-1, the CDR3 gives the full variable domain: EAGVVQSPRYKIIEKKQPVAFWCNPISGHNTLYWYLQNLGQGPELLIRYENEEAVDDSQLPKDRFSAERLKGVDSTLKIQPAELGDSAVYLCASSFSGRRSYNEQFFGPGTRLTVL.

This clonotype was counted ten times or more. This chain connects TRBV9 to TRBJ2-3, with no clear D. Germline assignment: CDR1 SGDLS and CDR2 YYNGEE. Trimming cost V 2 bases and J 4 bases, with 8 bases left between them. CDR3 size: 13 residues. The CDR3 DNA reads TGTGCCAGCAGCGTCCACCCCGCAGATACGCAGTATTTT. Translated: CASSVHPADTQYF.

V and J are TRBV5-6 and TRBJ2-7; tentative D call: TRBD2 (5 bases). The V end was cut by 3 bases, the J end by 0 bases, with 19 bases between. Germline CDR1 SGHDT, CDR2 YYEEEE. This CDR3 has 17 residues. DNA of the CDR3: TGTGCCAGCAGCTCCCCCAGGAGGACTCTGAGCTCCTACGAGCAGTACTTC. Translation: CASSSPRRTLSSYEQYF.

V usage is TRBV20-1 and J usage is TRBJ2-3, with no clear D. The V end lost 2 bases, the J end lost 2 bases, and 11 bases lay between the germline ends. From germline, CDR1 is DFQATT and CDR2 SNEGSKA (reference sequence). This CDR3 is built from 14 residues. In DNA, the CDR3 is TGCAGTGCTAGACTCCAAATACACACAGATACGCAGTATTTT. Residues: CSARLQIHTDTQYF.

Only a few counts were recorded for this clonotype. The chain uses TRBV3-1 and TRBJ1-2; 8 bases are shared with TRBD1. The V gene end was trimmed by 3 bases and the J gene end by 6 bases; junction bases not matched to a gene: 6. This CDR3 region has 14 residues. Germline V gene sequence: CDR1 LGHDT, CDR2 YNNKEL (reference sequence). CDR3 DNA: TGTGCCAGCAGCCACTTGGACAGGGAGAATGGCTACACCTTC. The encoded protein is CASSHLDRENGYTF.

V gene TRBV29-1 combines with J gene TRBJ1-1; TRBD1 might be the D (6 bases). V was cut by 7 bases and J by 3 bases, with 12 bases left in between. Germline V gene sequence: CDR1 SQVTM, CDR2 ANQGSEA. This CDR3 region has 12 residues. The CDR3 coding sequence is TGCAGCGCGCGGACAGAGTACACTGAAGCTTTCTTT. This encodes CSARTEYTEAFF.

This clonotype has more than one count but fewer than ten. The chain links TRBV2 to TRBJ2-7, with 7 bases matching TRBD2. The CDR3 totals 12 residues. V was pared by 4 bases and J by 7 bases, with 4 bases of the junction left unmatched. Germline CDR1 is SNHLY and CDR2 is FYNNEI. In DNA form, the CDR3 reads TGTGCCAGCAGTGTTGCGGGGGTAGAGCAGTACTTC. It translates to CASSVAGVEQYF.

This chain uses TRBV7-2 with TRBJ2-7, with 7 bases identical to TRBD2. V trimming: 1 base; J trimming: 2 bases; junction bases outside the gene matches: 5. There are 15 residues in the CDR3. Germline CDR1 and CDR2: SGHTA and FQGNSA. In DNA, the CDR3 is TGTGCCAGCAGCTTAGTTGGACTAGTTACCTACGAGCAGTACTTC. Its translation is CASSLVGLVTYEQYF.

The CDR3 nucleotides read TGTGCCACCAGCAGAGATTCCGGCACCGGGGAGCTGTTTTTT. This gives the protein CATSRDSGTGELFF. This chain links TRBV15 with TRBJ2-2; D is undetermined. The germline V gene has CDR1 LNHNV and CDR2 YYDKDF (reference sequence). Trimming removed 0 bases at V and 4 bases at J, with 6 bases between. This CDR3 has 14 residues.

This clonotype was recorded a few times. The J gene is TRBJ2-4, the V gene TRBV4-2; D perhaps matches TRBD1 (5 bases). V shed 0 bases and J shed 8 bases, with 8 bases lying between them. Germline-derived CDR1 and CDR2 are LGHNA and YNFKEQ. The CDR3 sequence is 13 residues long. CDR3 residues: CASSQDLTDIQYF. In DNA, the CDR3 is TGTGCCAGCAGCCAAGATTTGACAGACATTCAGTACTTC.

This clonotype was recorded many times. The J gene is TRBJ2-1, the V gene TRBV14; D not resolved. The length of the CDR3 is 11 residues. V gave up 5 bases and J gave up 2 bases, with 1 base separating them. From germline, CDR1 is SGHDN and CDR2 FVKESK. The CDR3 loop is CASSTYNEQFF. In DNA form, the CDR3 reads TGTGCCAGCAGCACCTACAATGAGCAGTTCTTC.

This clonotype appeared a few times. CDR3 protein: CASSSLATDTQYF. In nucleotides, the CDR3 is TGTGCCAGCAGTTCCCTAGCCACAGATACGCAGTATTTT. The gene calls are TRBV12-3 or TRBV12-4 and TRBJ2-3; D may be TRBD2 (5 bases). V lost 4 bases to trimming and J lost 2 bases, with 7 bases between them. The CDR3 is 13 amino acids.

This clonotype appeared a few times. V is TRBV5-1 and J is TRBJ1-1; a weak D match, TRBD1 (6 bases). The CDR3 is 15 residues long. V gave up 4 bases and J gave up 4 bases, with 17 bases separating them. Germline lookup yields CDR1 SGHRS and CDR2 YFSETQ. CDR3 sequence reads: CASSPGGGQGTEAFF. CDR3 bases: TGCGCCAGCAGCCCGGGCGGGGGGCAGGGCACTGAAGCTTTCTTT. The full variable domain, rest sourced from reference TRBV5-1 and TRBJ1-1, is KAGVTQTPRYLIKTRGQQVTLSCSPISGHRSVSWYQQTPGQGLQFLFEYFSETQRNKGNFPGRFSGRQFSNSRSEMNVSTLELGDSALYLCASSPGGGQGTEAFFGQGTRLTVV.

This clonotype was counted a few times. The V call is TRBV4-3, the J call TRBJ1-6; D is undetermined. Trimming took off 3 bases at V and 7 bases at J, with 4 bases between the two ends. The germline gives CDR1 LGHNA, CDR2 YSLEER. This CDR3 comprises 12 residues. Here the CDR3 DNA reads TGCGCCAGCAGCCATGGAAATTCACCCCTCCACTTT. It is translated as CASSHGNSPLHF.

There are many counts of this clonotype. The J gene is TRBJ2-1, the V gene TRBV11-1, with TRBD2 matching over 8 bases. V was clipped by 0 bases and J by 0 bases; unmatched bases: 4. Germline CDR1 and CDR2: SGHAT and FQDESV (reference sequence). The CDR3 runs to 17 residues. CDR3 DNA: TGTGCCAGCAGCTTAGCGCTAAGCGGGAGCTCCTACAATGAGCAGTTCTTC. Translation: CASSLALSGSSYNEQFF. Complete variable domain (other parts from reference TRBV11-1 and TRBJ2-1): EAEVAQSPRYKITEKSQAVAFWCDPISGHATLYWYRQILGQGPELLVQFQDESVVDDSQLPKDRFSAERLKGVDSTLKIQPAELGDSAMYLCASSLALSGSSYNEQFFGPGTRLTVL.

This rearrangement joins TRBV10-3 to TRBJ2-7; D possibly corresponds to TRBD1 (6 bases). Between the trimmed V and J ends, which lost 5 bases and 4 bases, there was a span of 12 bases. The CDR3 is made up of 13 amino acids. Germline V gene lookup returns CDR1 ENHRY and CDR2 SYGVKD. CDR3 loop: CAISQQGSYEQYV. CDR3 sequence (DNA): TGTGCCATCAGTCAACAGGGTTCTTACGAGCAGTACGTC.

The J gene is TRBJ2-7, the V gene TRBV20-1, with TRBD2 identical over 11 bases. There are 16 residues in the CDR3. Germline values: CDR1 DFQATT, CDR2 SNEGSKA (reference sequence). V trimming: 2 bases; J trimming: 3 bases; junction bases outside the gene matches: 9. The CDR3 coding sequence is TGCAGTGCTAGAACTCGGCTCGGGACTAGCGGCTACGAGCAGTACTTC. This translates into CSARTRLGTSGYEQYF.